This T cell receptor (beta chain) is from a study of cytomegalovirus exposure and HLA in healthy donors (dated by TCRdb to 2016 to 2017). For context, the study as a whole: In an earlier analysis of fewer than 750 of the donors, 276 Gb of sequence data and 117 million unique TCR beta sequences from about 190 million T cells were reported. Roughly 300 gigabases of sequencing data and around 85 million unique TCR sequences made up an early release that covered 640 HLA-typed donors. Of the roughly 400 genotyped donors, about 80% fell in the genetic ancestry cluster associated with self-reported Caucasian donors. The study was designed to test whether signatures of past pathogen exposure could be identified by cataloging public T cell receptors. The T cell repertoires of 666 subjects were profiled by immunosequencing and related to cytomegalovirus serostatus. Along with the roughly 700-subject first cohort, a separate validation cohort of over a hundred different subjects was used. To predict cytomegalovirus infection status, the study brought together high-throughput TCR immunosequencing, statistical association of individual TCRs with disease status, and machine learning. In a later analysis, previously published TCR beta repertoires from roughly 710 donors were re-analyzed and high-resolution HLA genotyping was added so that TCR occurrence patterns could be studied. Rather than drawing on any new phenotypic data, the later analysis identified candidate immune exposures from TCR beta sequences and the way those sequences occurred across donors. In an earlier analysis of about 590 of the donors, high-throughput TCR beta sequencing was used to judge whether each TCR beta V gene segment behaved as functional or pseudogenic. Donor age, sex, ethnicity and CMV serostatus were collected together with the repertoire data. Genome-wide SNP genotypes for about three fifths of the roughly 670 donors were used in a later genetic analysis, which treated that subset as a discovery cohort. All discovery cohort repertoires had been generated using a single sequencing platform. HLA typing included class I and class II loci at four-digit resolution. Typing coverage differed by locus: A, B, C, DRB1 and DQB1 were typed in roughly 620-630 donors, DQA1 in 522, DPA1 in 600 to 610, and DPB1 in 400 to 480. Roughly 5 DR-DQ haplotypes were handled as single units for association and clustering because linkage in the cohort was strong. On average, 235,054 unique TCR beta nucleotide sequences were sequenced per donor among a few hundred genotyped donors of the cohort, with 15% to 20% of those sequences being non-productive. The investigation overall reported the following: In a later genetic analysis, fewer N-insertions in productive TCRs were reported among donors in an Asian-associated ancestry cluster than the approximately 670-donor mean. A further reported finding was that TCR beta sequences accurately predicted the HLA-A and HLA-B alleles for most subjects in the first cohort. According to a later analysis, parvovirus B19, influenza, CMV and Epstein-Barr virus appeared linked to several top co-occurrence clusters. In an earlier analysis of some 540 of the donors, most TCR beta V segments appeared in productive rearrangements about 90% or about 30% of the time, broadly matching IMGT annotations. In this cohort, only TCR beta chains were sequenced, and detectable features were limited by the absence of alpha or paired-chain data. Most TCR sequences were observed very rarely across donors, whereas some public TCRs were present in many individuals. The authors suggested that the approach could potentially be generalized to other disease states and immunological phenotypes. In a later analysis, the rate of TCR association differed among HLA loci, with DRB1 alleles having the most associated TCRs and HLA-C alleles having the fewest. A later genetic analysis associated a missense DCLRE1C variant with V-gene and J-gene trimming of TCR beta chains, and an independent cohort replicated the association. In a later analysis, HLA-associated TCR beta chains were found to be more clonally expanded and to have lower generation probabilities than equally common non-associated chains. The only immune exposure information available for the cohort was CMV serostatus. The sequencing pipeline was judged likely to have produced a cluster of highly shared sequence variants as a technical artifact. A total of fewer than 200 TCR beta chains were listed by the study as associated with cytomegalovirus. In a later analysis, most CMV-associated TCR beta chains were found to appear HLA-restricted, with HLA associations seemingly driven largely by CMV exposure. When HLA alleles, especially DR and DQ, strongly co-occurred, TCR associations were difficult to assign to individual alleles. Because HLA typing was unavailable for some donors at each locus, only the typed subset was used in association tests. Because the 87-base-pair reads could not distinguish some IMGT-functional V segments, including TRBV6-2 and TRBV6-3, those segments were excluded. Linkage disequilibrium might explain the correlated functional status among segregating V segments, but an unknown experimental factor could not be ruled out. Because counts were too low, seventeen rarely observed V segments, including chromosome 9 orphons, were excluded from the earlier analysis of about 500 of the donors. In vitro tests confirmed that a few of the cytomegalovirus-associated TCR beta chains recognize cytomegalovirus antigens. Presence/absence analyses assumed roughly uniform sequencing depth across donors, an assumption that may not hold. The classifier was reported to diagnose cytomegalovirus status with high specificity and sensitivity in both the original cohort and the validation cohort. At a false discovery rate of 0.05, a later analysis linked 16,951 TCR beta sequences to specific HLA alleles.

CDR1 and CDR2, per the germline V gene, are SGDLS and YYNGEE. V and J are trimmed by 4 bases and 7 bases, and the gene matches miss 11 bases of the junction. Reading from cysteine to phenylalanine, the CDR3 counts 17 amino acids. Just CDR3 DNA is preserved here, 51 bases in frame from base 1. The table lists this clone with a count of one. It lacks a known antigen. There are no base qualities to consult, and no much larger clone falls within one base. The cohort consisted of hundreds of healthy bone marrow donors. Cohort members were all nominally healthy when sampled, although unrecorded immune exposures were likely present. The donor was CMV seronegative and belonged to the group of 320 or so seronegative cohort members. A peripheral blood sample was provided by each donor, and peripheral blood mononuclear cells were used for TCR beta sequencing. Genomic DNA was extracted from the blood cell samples with the Qiagen DNeasy Blood Extraction Kit.

Library prep was done by the immunoSEQ multiplex PCR assay. For the multiplex PCR, a mixture combining 60 forward primers for TCR Vbeta segments and 13 reverse primers for TCR Jbeta segments was used. The CDR3 region of rearranged TCR beta genes was amplified from genomic DNA by a multiplex PCR assay. The Illumina HiSeq System was used to sequence the amplified TCR beta libraries as 87-base-pair reads. The study's processing was this. Across the 670 or so repertoires, a later analysis counted 80 million or so unique TCR beta chains, some 11 million of which were shared by at least two donors. Raw reads were error-corrected and collapsed into unique sequences by a nearest-neighbor algorithm in which closely related sequences were merged to remove PCR and sequencing errors. To assign V, D and J gene segments, CDR3 sequences were aligned to IMGT reference sequences. Each retained sequence needed at least a six-nucleotide match to both a V gene segment and a J gene segment. A rearrangement counted as productive if the CDR3 had no stop codons and remained in frame with V and J, and every other rearrangement counted as non-productive. CDR3 was defined by IMGT convention, running from the second conserved V-encoded cysteine to the conserved J-encoded phenylalanine. Sequences without an unambiguous match to a single V gene segment were excluded from the earlier analysis of about 600 of the donors. An earlier analysis of several hundred of the donors classified V segments as functional when productive rearrangements were above 56.7% and as segregating when the standard deviation between donors was above 5%. A statistical classification framework was built to diagnose cytomegalovirus status from the catalog of TCR beta chain sequences. A later analysis assigned V and J genes by comparing TCR nucleotide sequences with IMGT/GENE-DB human TR gene sequences. In a later analysis, CDR3 sequences and most-parsimonious VDJ recombination scenarios were assigned using the TCRdist pipeline. In a later analysis, every TCR beta chain was defined by the combination of its CDR3 amino acid sequence and its V-gene family, and reads without a unique V-gene family were dropped. A later analysis removed 600 or so highly shared, low-generation-probability nucleotide sequences to deal with suspected cross-contamination and a sequencing artifact. In a later analysis, a clonal expansion index for each public chain was calculated from normalized within-repertoire ranks of inferred template counts. A later analysis computed generation probabilities with a VDJ recombination model fitted to out-of-frame rearrangements, and checked the results against IGoR. A later analysis scored TCR-TCR, TCR-HLA and TCR-CMV co-occurrence with hypergeometric tests, applying a repertoire-size bias correction to TCR pairs. To estimate false discovery rates, a later analysis permuted the HLA or CMV assignments 20 times. In a later analysis, co-occurring TCRs were grouped using DBSCAN, with TCRdist sequence similarity added in when clustering inside HLA-allele-positive subsets. For co-occurrence clustering, repertoires with fewer than 30,000 or more than 120,000 public chains were excluded, along with 4 to 6 repertoires with anomalous nucleotide sharing. TCRdb took over this immuneACCESS table, retaining in-frame rearrangements with V and J assigned. Such tables are incomplete; in checked studies, under half of the missing clones stem from an unresolved V gene, and the remainder is unexplained. V, J and clone size derive from that table, while D and trimming were established from the DNA sequence. The sample has about 170,000 clones on record, approximately 86% of them singletons. The top ten clones comprise approximately 1.6% of the sample.

The chain is made from TRBV9 and TRBJ2-2; the junction holds 12 bases that match TRBD2. Sequenced: PBMCs. The sequence was obtained from a male donor in good health and CMV-seronegative. The bases are TGTGCCAGCAGCCGCGAGCTAGCGGGAGGGCCAGGCGGGGAGCTGTTTTTT. It specifies CASSRELAGGPGGELFF.